One sample yielded the 17 T cell receptor beta chains listed below, sequenced in a study of shared clonotypes between healthy human individuals. The repertoire was sequenced with immunoSEQ multiplex PCR; TCRdb's copy has only in-frame clones and lacks some. The repertoire holds 2 million to 3 million clones, with 93% as singletons. Material for sequencing was naive CD4+ T cells from PBMCs. Subset defined: CD45RA+ positively selected. These receptors originate from a man aged 18-30 years in good health. Some clones in this sample may be carry-over from other donors' samples.

The genes are TRBV10-3 and TRBJ1-2; D uncertain. The CDR3 has 14 amino acids. Trimming took off 3 bases at V and 4 bases at J, with 12 bases between the two ends. The V gene's germline CDR1 is ENHRY and CDR2 SYGVKD. The CDR3 reads CAISESTAFYGYTF. The CDR3 region has the DNA TGTGCCATCAGTGAATCAACAGCCTTCTATGGCTACACCTTC.

The rearrangement links TRBV4-1 to TRBJ1-2; unclear D gene. Germline lookup yields CDR1 MGHRA and CDR2 YSYEKL. Deletions cut 1 base from V and 8 bases from J, with 11 bases between. The CDR3 totals 13 residues. The CDR3 loop reads CASSQVGLSGYTF. The CDR3 DNA sequence: TGCGCCAGCAGCCAAGTGGGCTTATCGGGCTACACCTTC.

CDR3 protein: CASSFGGQATYNEQFF. In DNA form, the CDR3 reads TGTGCCAGCAGTTTCGGGGGACAGGCTACTTACAATGAGCAGTTCTTC. The chain uses TRBV28 and TRBJ2-1; 8 nucleotides align to TRBD1. CDR1 and CDR2 (germline): MDHEN, SYDVKM. The CDR3 consists of 16 residues. V lost 3 bases and J lost 4; bases outside the gene matches: 8.

As concerns this clone: This sample includes further DNA sequences coding for the same CDR3. The gene calls are TRBV9 and TRBJ2-3; 13 nucleotides agree with TRBD2. CDR1 and CDR2 from the germline V gene are SGDLS and YYNGEE. The J segment lost 3 bases and the V segment lost 3 bases, leaving 4 bases of the junction unmatched. This CDR3 has 16 residues. The CDR3 loop reads CASSATSGRSTDTQYF. DNA of the CDR3: TGTGCCAGCAGCGCGACTAGCGGGAGGTCGACAGATACGCAGTATTTT.

This clone was found a few times. This CDR3 is CASSFGTYGYTF. In nucleotides, the CDR3 is TGTGCCAGTAGTTTCGGGACCTATGGCTACACCTTC. The chain has TRBV19 and TRBJ1-2; weak D call: TRBD1 (5 bases). V was shortened by 5 bases and J by 4 bases, with 8 bases between the two germline ends. The length of the CDR3 is 12 residues. The germline CDR1 and CDR2 sequences are LNHDA and SQIVND (reference sequence).

The rearrangement joins TRBV9 to TRBJ2-3, with D possibly being TRBD2 (6 bases). The V and J ends lost 2 bases and 1 base respectively, with 11 bases between them. The CDR3 has 15 residues. The germline V gene has CDR1 SGDLS and CDR2 YYNGEE. The CDR3 nucleotides read TGTGCCAGCAGCGTCCGGGACTCTCGCACAGATACGCAGTATTTT. It is translated as CASSVRDSRTDTQYF.

The chain is built from TRBV7-8 and TRBJ2-7; 8 bases agree with TRBD2. The CDR3 extends over 18 amino acids. Germline lookup yields CDR1 SGHVS and CDR2 FQNEAQ. Losses at the gene ends were 5 bases for V and 6 bases for J; bases not matched to a gene: 21. In DNA form, the CDR3 reads TGTGCCAGCAGCACCCACCCCCTGGACGGGAGGGGATGGGCCGAGCAGTACTTC. Its protein is CASSTHPLDGRGWAEQYF.

The chain links TRBV28 to TRBJ1-5; D not resolved. The V gene's germline CDR1 is MDHEN and CDR2 SYDVKM. The CDR3 is made up of 10 amino acids. V lost 8 bases and J 7 bases, leaving 6 bases between the germline ends. DNA for the CDR3: TGTGCCAGCGGGGAACAGCCCCAGCATTTT. Protein sequence: CASGEQPQHF. Full variable domain (outside the CDR3, taken from reference TRBV28 and TRBJ1-5): DVKVTQSSRYLVKRTGEKVFLECVQDMDHENMFWYRQDPGLGLRLIYFSYDVKMKEKGDIPEGYSVSREKKERFSLILESASTNQTSMYLCASGEQPQHFGDGTRLSIL.

This clone appeared a single time. The chain has TRBV14 and TRBJ2-7; D remains ambiguous. Looked up from germline, CDR1 is SGHDN and CDR2 is FVKESK. The length of the CDR3 is 14 residues. V lost 4 bases, J lost 3 bases, and 13 bases lay in between. The CDR3 DNA follows: TGTGCCAGCAGCCTTACCGACGGATTCTACGAGCAGTACTTC. As protein: CASSLTDGFYEQYF.

This clone was recorded only once. The chain has TRBV11-2 and TRBJ2-7; the match to TRBD2 covers 9 bases. The CDR3 has 15 residues. Germline CDR1 is SGHAT and CDR2 is FQNNGV. The ends lost 5 bases at V and 4 bases at J; junction bases unmatched: 9. The CDR3 reads CASSQTATSGYEQYF. The CDR3, as DNA: TGTGCCAGCAGCCAGACAGCGACTAGCGGATACGAGCAGTACTTC.

The gene calls are TRBV7-2 and TRBJ2-2; D gene unclear. Trimming pared 0 bases from V and 0 bases from J, leaving 11 bases between. Germline CDR1 is SGHTA and CDR2 is FQGNSA. The CDR3 runs 17 residues. The DNA of the CDR3 is TGTGCCAGCAGCTTAGCGGTATCTCGGACGAACACCGGGGAGCTGTTTTTT. Amino acids: CASSLAVSRTNTGELFF.

This sequence joins TRBV7-9 and TRBJ2-5; no firm D call. Trimming stripped 2 bases from V and 1 base from J, with 11 bases between. The CDR3 totals 15 residues. Germline CDR1 is SEHNR and CDR2 is FQNEAQ (reference sequence). The CDR3 bases are TGTGCCAGCAGCTTAACCGGTTTTAGCCAAGAGACCCAGTACTTC. This gives the protein CASSLTGFSQETQYF. Together with reference TRBV7-9 and TRBJ2-5, the CDR3 gives the full variable domain: DTGVSQNPRHKITKRGQNVTFRCDPISEHNRLYWYRQTLGQGPEFLTYFQNEAQLEKSRLLSDRFSAERPKGSFSTLEIQRTEQGDSAMYLCASSLTGFSQETQYFGPGTRLLVL.

This clone was detected only a few times. The chain combines TRBV20-1 with TRBJ1-1; D ambiguous. Looked up from germline, CDR1 is DFQATT and CDR2 is SNEGSKA (reference sequence). CDR3 size: 10 residues. Trimming removed 7 bases at V and 13 bases at J, with 16 bases between. Here the CDR3 reads CSVIYVSVFF. The DNA of the CDR3 is TGCAGTGTTATCTACGTTAGTGTTTTCTTT.

The J gene is TRBJ2-1, the V gene TRBV27; D not resolved. Trimming pared 5 bases from V and 10 bases from J, leaving 9 bases between. This CDR3 is 11 amino acids long. Looked up from germline, CDR1 is MNHEY and CDR2 is SMNVEV (reference sequence). CDR3 in DNA: TGTGCCAGCAGTCCCATGAGAGAGCAGTTCTTC. Its translation: CASSPMREQFF.

The rearrangement uses TRBV5-6 and TRBJ2-5, with 8 nucleotides matching TRBD2. CDR1 and CDR2 (germline): SGHDT, YYEEEE. Trimming took 0 bases from V and 2 from J; bases not matched to a gene: 9. The CDR3 covers 17 residues. Written as DNA, the CDR3 is TGTGCCAGCAGCTTGGCGGCTAGCGGGCGACGGCAAGAGACCCAGTACTTC. It is translated as CASSLAASGRRQETQYF.

The V and J genes are TRBV18 and TRBJ2-1, with D possibly matching TRBD1 (5 bases). Trimming removed 1 base at V and 8 bases at J, with 9 bases between. The CDR3 is made up of 13 amino acids. Germline CDR1 is KGHSH and CDR2 is LQKENI. The CDR3 coding sequence is TGTGCCAGCTCACCACTGATCAGGGATGAGCAGTTCTTC. The encoded protein is CASSPLIRDEQFF.

This clone has only one observation. Relative to the germline gene, one junction end is altered; a read error may explain this. The chain employs TRBV7-2 and TRBJ2-7; D might be TRBD1 or TRBD2, each matching 5 bases. The germline gives CDR1 SGHTA, CDR2 FQGNSA. The CDR3 length is 13 residues. CDR3 in amino acids: CASSPTGDYKQYF. CDR3 sequence (DNA): TGTGCCAGCAGCCCTACAGGAGACTACAAGCAGTACTTC.